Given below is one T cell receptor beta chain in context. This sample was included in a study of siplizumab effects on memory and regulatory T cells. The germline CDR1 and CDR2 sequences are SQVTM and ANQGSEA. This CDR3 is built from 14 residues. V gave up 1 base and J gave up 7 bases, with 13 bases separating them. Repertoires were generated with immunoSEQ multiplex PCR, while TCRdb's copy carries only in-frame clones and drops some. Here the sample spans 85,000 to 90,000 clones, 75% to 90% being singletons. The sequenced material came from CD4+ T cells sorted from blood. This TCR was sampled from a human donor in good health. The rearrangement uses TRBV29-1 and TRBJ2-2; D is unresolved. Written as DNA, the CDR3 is TGCAGCGTTGAAGGGGGAATTCGGAACGGGGAGCTGTTTTTT. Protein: CSVEGGIRNGELFF.